A single T cell receptor beta chain is shown here with its context. The antigen it recognizes is unknown. Base qualities are not provided; no much larger clone lies one nucleotide away. Deletion took 6 bases off V and 4 bases off J, with a span of 21 bases between the germline ends. Per the germline V gene (reference sequence), SEHNR is the CDR1 and FQNEAQ is the CDR2. The cysteine opens and the phenylalanine closes a CDR3 of 16 amino acids. The CDR3 DNA has 48 bases and is translated from base 1. Ophthalmopathy patients had moderately to severely active disease, with a Clinical Activity Score of 3 or more, a NOSPECS grade of 4 or more, and a disease duration of less than 3 months. The study excluded patients with uncontrolled infections, other autoimmune diseases, pregnancy or lactation. Diagnoses were based on clinical symptoms, serum thyroxine and TRAb, thyroid ultrasound and orbital computed tomography. PBMCs were separated from under 12 ml of fresh peripheral blood using Ficoll-Paque density gradient centrifugation. Total RNA was extracted with Trizol reagent, and quality was checked on an Agilent 2100 Bioanalyzer.

The data derive from a study of T cells in Graves' hyperthyroidism and ophthalmopathy (dated by TCRdb to the late 2010s). In terms of the full investigation: Peripheral blood was collected at initial diagnosis, before any treatment. An independent validation cohort of under 20 hyperthyroidism patients and about 15 patients who later progressed to ophthalmopathy tested prospective prediction of ophthalmopathy. TCR V-J signatures able to tell the groups apart were searched for in a discovery cohort of 90 to 100 patients, of whom approximately 40 had Graves' ophthalmopathy and more than 55 had stable Graves' hyperthyroidism. For training and testing, the roughly 93 patients in the discovery cohort were randomly divided in a 7:3 ratio. TCR Vbeta CDR3 sequencing of 135 peripheral blood samples (43 ophthalmopathy, about 74 hyperthyroidism and approximately 17 progressor patients) is reported in the paper. In several Graves' hyperthyroidism patients, the study also compared T-cell repertoires from thyroid tissue with T-cell repertoires from blood. Once sampling was done, hyperthyroidism patients were given methimazole at a starting dose of 30 mg daily, whereas ophthalmopathy patients were given high-dose intravenous methylprednisolone. Results and caveats for the whole study, not just this receptor: In validation, the model predicted progression to ophthalmopathy with around 71% sensitivity and 72.22% specificity, a median of about six months before onset. Sample size was not statistically predetermined, and blinding of investigators to group allocation was not performed. Blood samples also contained most of the expanded thyroid clonotypes (frequency above 0.001), which suggests that blood repertoires may reflect thyroid immune responses. In cross-validation, a model built on a 13 V-J signature told ophthalmopathy apart from stable hyperthyroidism with approximately 90% sensitivity and about 81% specificity, and in testing the same model reached 80%/75%.

The TCR beta CDR3 regions were amplified from the RNA transcripts. For the first round of RT-PCR on the TCR CDR3, the HTBI primer set was used together with the Qiagen OneStep RT-PCR kit. Libraries were constructed in a second round of multiplex PCR, after which size selection and purification were carried out. Libraries were sequenced paired-end with 100 bp reads on an Illumina HiSeq2000. As for the original processing: Raw data were processed with SOAPnuke, discarding reads with adapters, uncalled bases, mean Phred below 15, or no exact constant-primer or identifier match. High-quality paired reads were merged using COPE v1.2.5, and each unique nucleotide sequence was defined as a clonotype. MiTCR v1.1 was used to align clonotypes to the IMGT TRBV, TRBD and TRBJ reference segments. The analysis included only V-J combinations with a frequency above 0.0001, which together covered around 99% of the repertoires. The TCS score was defined as the ratio of F50 (clonal expansion) to E x V (chaos), calculated using BLOSUM62-based TCRdist between CDR3 peptides within each V-J. Welch's t-statistics and random forest reduced 450 to 600 V-J features to 10 to 15, which were used in a naive Bayes classifier (R e1071). The raw public reads went through TCRdb reprocessing: fastp at Q25, MiXCR clone calling, in-frame beta chains kept. Each CDR3 protein gets just one entry, which takes the most common genes and DNA from the rows behind it. The V and J calls shown here were made by TCRdb, not taken from the authors' results. Across this sample there are over 400,000 distinct CDR3 sequences, with roughly 14% seen only once. Together, the top ten hold roughly 13% of the sample.

The source is a man between 18 and 35 years old with Graves' ophthalmopathy. The sequence is built from TRBV7-9 and TRBJ2-5; the D segment could be TRBD1, given 6 matching bases. Sequencing input: blood. CDR3 loop: CASSSTGTLKGETQYF. The nucleotides read TGTGCCAGCAGTTCTACCGGGACACTTAAAGGAGAGACCCAGTACTTC.